These 18 T cell receptor beta chains were sequenced from one sample in a study of shared clonotypes between healthy human individuals (dated by TCRdb to the early 2020s). The library was made by the immunoSEQ multiplex PCR assay. The table comes from immuneACCESS by way of TCRdb, which keeps in-frame sequences with V and J called. Part of the clones is missing from these tables; in studies checked, under half for an unresolved V gene and the rest for unknown reasons. Across this sample there are hundreds of thousands of clones, with approximately 96% seen only once. 0.095% to 0.13% of the sample goes to the ten largest clones. CD8 naive samples were obtained by positive selection for CCR7 among CD45RO-negative cells, yielding a CD45RA+CCR7+ population from which TemRA cells were excluded. The sequenced sample consisted of naive CD8+ T cells sorted from blood. Read against the paper, the sample's cell subset or site label means: CD45RA+CCR7+. The receptor set was obtained from a woman between 25 and 40 years old in good health.

The CDR3 coding sequence is TGTGCCAGCAGCGCAGTGGACAGGGCCTACATGAACACTGAAGCTTTCTTT. It is translated as CASSAVDRAYMNTEAFF. V usage is TRBV9 and J usage is TRBJ1-1; TRBD1 agrees at 8 bases. Trimming cost V 3 bases and J 0 bases; bases outside gene matches: 10. CDR3 length: 17 amino acids. CDR1 SGDLS and CDR2 YYNGEE come from the germline V gene. Full variable domain (missing parts from reference TRBV9 and TRBJ1-1): DSGVTQTPKHLITATGQRVTLRCSPRSGDLSVYWYQQSLDQGLQFLIQYYNGEERAKGNILERFSAQQFPDLHSELNLSSLELGDSALYFCASSAVDRAYMNTEAFFGQGTRLTVV.

V gene TRBV29-1 combines with J gene TRBJ2-7; D not certain. The CDR3 has 14 residues. V lost 3 bases to trimming and J lost 3 bases, with 15 bases between them. CDR1 SQVTM and CDR2 ANQGSEA come from the germline V gene. The DNA for the CDR3 is TGCAGCGTTGAGGTAGTATCCCTTAGCTACGAGCAGTACTTC. It encodes CSVEVVSLSYEQYF.

This sequence joins TRBV5-5 and TRBJ1-4, with D possibly TRBD1 on 5 matching bases. Germline V gene data show CDR1 as SGHKS and CDR2 as YYEKEE (reference sequence). This CDR3 has 15 residues. Trimming cost V 4 bases and J 8 bases, with 18 bases left between them. CDR3 loop: CASSRELQDWEKLFF. CDR3 nucleotides: TGTGCCAGCAGCCGCGAATTACAGGACTGGGAAAAACTGTTTTTT.

Worth noting for this clone: The identical CDR3 is also encoded by other nucleotide sequences in the sample. This chain connects TRBV7-9 to TRBJ1-4, with D hard to call. Trimming stripped 0 bases from V and 1 base from J, with 12 bases between. CDR3 size: 17 residues. The germline V gene encodes CDR1 SEHNR and CDR2 FQNEAQ (reference sequence). The DNA of the CDR3 is TGTGCCAGCAGCTTAGCGCTCGGTGGGGTAACTAATGAAAAACTGTTTTTT. Encoded protein: CASSLALGGVTNEKLFF.

The chain is built from TRBV7-6 and TRBJ2-7; no firm D call. Germline CDR1 and CDR2: SGHVS and FNYEAQ. The germline V and J ends were trimmed by 2 bases and 4 bases, with 9 bases remaining between them. The CDR3 loop spans 13 amino acids. CDR3 loop: CASSLRKGYEQYF. The CDR3, as DNA: TGTGCCAGCAGCTTACGGAAGGGTTACGAGCAGTACTTC.

The CDR3: CASSSWTESSNQPQHF. CDR3 nucleotide sequence: TGTGCCAGTAGCAGCTGGACAGAGTCTAGCAATCAGCCCCAGCATTTT. The chain has TRBV19 and TRBJ1-5, with a possible D match to TRBD1 (6 bases). Deletions cut 6 bases from V and 0 bases from J, with 15 bases between. Germline-derived CDR1 and CDR2 are LNHDA and SQIVND (reference sequence). CDR3 length: 16 amino acids.

The chain is built from TRBV4-1 and TRBJ1-3; no definite D call. This CDR3 is 15 amino acids long. Trimming stripped 1 base from V and 0 bases from J, with 7 bases between. The germline V gene has CDR1 MGHRA and CDR2 YSYEKL. CDR3 DNA: TGCGCCAGCAGCCAAGGACGGAGCTCTGGAAACACCATATATTTT. Amino acid sequence: CASSQGRSSGNTIYF.

The rearrangement links TRBV7-2 to TRBJ2-7, with D tentatively TRBD2 (5 bases). Germline assignment: CDR1 SGHTA and CDR2 FQGNSA. The CDR3 contains 15 residues. The V gene lost 10 bases and the J gene lost 3 bases, with 22 bases spanning the gap. CDR3 loop: CATDPLVHTFYEQYF. The DNA for the CDR3 is TGTGCCACCGACCCACTAGTCCACACCTTCTACGAGCAGTACTTC.

The chain uses TRBV27 and TRBJ1-5, with TRBD1 matching over 7 bases. Losses at the gene ends were 7 bases for V and 7 bases for J; bases not matched to a gene: 10. The CDR3 consists of 14 residues. The germline CDR1 and CDR2 sequences are MNHEY and SMNVEV (reference sequence). In DNA form, the CDR3 reads TGTGCCAGCAAAGATATTGCAGGGGGGCAGCCCCAGCATTTT. It yields the protein CASKDIAGGQPQHF.

The chain has TRBV19 and TRBJ1-4; D uncertain. This CDR3 contains 15 residues. The V and J ends lost 3 bases and 7 bases respectively, with 15 bases between them. Germline lookup yields CDR1 LNHDA and CDR2 SQIVND (reference sequence). CDR3 DNA: TGTGCCAGTAGTATCGGGTCAGGAGTCTTTGAAAAACTGTTTTTT. It codes for CASSIGSGVFEKLFF.

J is TRBJ2-3 and V is TRBV7-9; no reliable D call. The CDR3 length is 15 residues. Germline V gives CDR1 SEHNR, CDR2 FQNEAQ (reference sequence). Trimming removed 5 bases at V and 2 bases at J, with 14 bases between. Here the CDR3 reads CASSPTNEPTDTQYF. The CDR3 nucleotides are TGTGCCAGCAGCCCTACTAACGAACCCACAGATACGCAGTATTTT.

V usage is TRBV2 and J usage is TRBJ1-1; TRBD1 matches 7 bases. J lost 4 bases, V lost 3 bases, and 20 bases had no gene match. CDR1 and CDR2 (germline): SNHLY, FYNNEI. The CDR3 loop spans 19 amino acids. This CDR3 reads CASSEPPTTGRFGATEAFF. CDR3 nucleotides: TGTGCCAGCAGTGAGCCACCAACGACAGGGCGCTTTGGGGCCACTGAAGCTTTCTTT.

Remarks on this clone: An end of the junction differs from the germline gene, which may be a read error. This chain uses TRBV7-9 with TRBJ1-3; no clear D. Germline-derived CDR1 and CDR2 are SEHNR and FQNEAQ (reference sequence). This CDR3 is 12 amino acids long. This chain's CDR3 is CASSLETWTGDF. CDR3 sequence (DNA): TGTGCCAGCAGCTTAGAAACTTGGACCGGGGATTTT.

CDR3 DNA sequence: TGTGCCAGCAGTTTCAGGGACGCAAGTACTGAAGCTTTCTTT. Its protein product is CASSFRDASTEAFF. The chain has TRBV27 and TRBJ1-1, with D maybe TRBD1 (5 bases). CDR1 is MNHEY and CDR2 is SMNVEV in the germline V gene (reference sequence). V dropped 3 bases and J dropped 5 bases, with 13 bases sitting between them. This CDR3 spans 14 amino acids.

V and J are TRBV27 and TRBJ2-7, with a possible D match to TRBD2 (5 bases). V was clipped by 3 bases and J by 7 bases, with 13 bases between them. Germline-derived CDR1 and CDR2 are MNHEY and SMNVEV (reference sequence). The CDR3 sequence is 13 residues long. The CDR3 DNA follows: TGTGCCAGCAGTTTTCAGCGGTCTAGAGAGCAGTACTTC. It is translated as CASSFQRSREQYF.

Regarding this clone: This sample includes further DNA sequences coding for the same CDR3. This chain connects TRBV9 to TRBJ2-3; D is unresolved. This CDR3 has 12 residues. CDR1 is SGDLS and CDR2 is YYNGEE in the germline V gene. Deletions cut 0 bases from V and 2 bases from J, with 1 base between. The DNA for the CDR3 is TGTGCCAGCAGCGTAGTCACAGATACGCAGTATTTT. This gives the protein CASSVVTDTQYF.

J is TRBJ2-1 and V is TRBV29-1; TRBD1 or TRBD2 may be the D gene (6 bases each). Trimming removed 8 bases from V and 3 bases from J, with 20 bases in between. Germline V gene sequence: CDR1 SQVTM, CDR2 ANQGSEA. The CDR3 has 15 residues. The CDR3: CSFGGPGGLYNEQFF. The CDR3, as DNA: TGCAGCTTCGGGGGCCCTGGCGGACTCTACAATGAGCAGTTCTTC.

This clone was observed a few times. CDR3 sequence reads: CASSYTSGLDEQYF. CDR3 nucleotides: TGTGCCAGCAGTTACACTAGCGGGCTGGACGAGCAGTACTTC. J is TRBJ2-7 and V is TRBV28; 9 positions agree with TRBD2. Germline CDR1 and CDR2: MDHEN and SYDVKM. The length of the CDR3 is 14 residues. J gave up 5 bases and V 4 bases, and 6 bases lay outside the gene matches.